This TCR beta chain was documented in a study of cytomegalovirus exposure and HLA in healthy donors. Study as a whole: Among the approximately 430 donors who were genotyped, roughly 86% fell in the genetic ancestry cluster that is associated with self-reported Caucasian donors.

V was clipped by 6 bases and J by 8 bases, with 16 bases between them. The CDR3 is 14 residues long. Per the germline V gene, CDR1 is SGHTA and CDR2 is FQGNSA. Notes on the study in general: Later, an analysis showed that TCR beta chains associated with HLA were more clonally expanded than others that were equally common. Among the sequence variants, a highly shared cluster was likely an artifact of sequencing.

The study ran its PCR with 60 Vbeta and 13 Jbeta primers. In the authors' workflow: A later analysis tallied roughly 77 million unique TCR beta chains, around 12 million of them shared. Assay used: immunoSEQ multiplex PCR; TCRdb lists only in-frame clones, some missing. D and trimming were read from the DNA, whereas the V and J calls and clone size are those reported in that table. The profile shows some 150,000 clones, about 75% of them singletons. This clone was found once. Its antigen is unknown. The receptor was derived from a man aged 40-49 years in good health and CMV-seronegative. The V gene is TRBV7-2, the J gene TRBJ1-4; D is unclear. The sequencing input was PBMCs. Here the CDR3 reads CASSPRRNGEKLFF. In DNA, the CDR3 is TGTGCCAGCAGTCCACGGCGGAACGGCGAAAAACTGTTTTTT. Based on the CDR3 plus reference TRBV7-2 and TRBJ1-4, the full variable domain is GAGVSQSPSNKVTEKGKDVELRCDPISGHTALYWYRQSLGQGLEFLIYFQGNSAPDKSGLPSDRFSAERTGGSVSTLTIQRTQQEDSAVYLCASSPRRNGEKLFFGSGTQLSVL.